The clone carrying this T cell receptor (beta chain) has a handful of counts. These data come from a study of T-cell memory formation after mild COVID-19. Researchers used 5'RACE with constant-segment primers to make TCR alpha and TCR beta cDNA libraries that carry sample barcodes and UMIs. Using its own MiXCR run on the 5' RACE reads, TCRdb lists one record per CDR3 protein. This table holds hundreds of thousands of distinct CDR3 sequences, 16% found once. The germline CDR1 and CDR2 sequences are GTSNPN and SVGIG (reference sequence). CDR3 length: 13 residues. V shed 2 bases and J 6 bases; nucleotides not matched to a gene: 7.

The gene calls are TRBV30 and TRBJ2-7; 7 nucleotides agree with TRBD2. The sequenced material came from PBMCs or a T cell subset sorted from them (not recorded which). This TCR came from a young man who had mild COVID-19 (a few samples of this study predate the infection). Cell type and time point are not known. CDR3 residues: CAWSPLRGVEQYF. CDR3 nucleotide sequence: TGTGCCTGGAGTCCCCTCCGGGGGGTCGAGCAGTACTTC.